Each of the 22 T cell receptor beta chains below was sequenced from the same sample in a study of blood T cell repertoires in COVID-19. Sequencing was performed with immunoSEQ multiplex PCR; in TCRdb, only in-frame clones are kept and a portion is missing. Seen here are approximately 88,000 clones, roughly 74% observed once, and the top ten hold 6.3%. The sample consisted of peripheral blood. The receptors here all came from an older man with COVID-19, enrolled during active disease.

V gene TRBV7-9 combines with J gene TRBJ2-5; a weak D match, TRBD1 (6 bases). There are 15 residues in the CDR3. V lost 0 bases to trimming and J lost 5 bases, with 13 bases between them. Germline V lookup: CDR1 SEHNR, CDR2 FQNEAQ (reference sequence). In DNA, the CDR3 is TGTGCCAGCAGCTTAGCGCAGGGGCAGAGCGAGACCCAGTACTTC. It codes for CASSLAQGQSETQYF.

The rearrangement links TRBV7-2 to TRBJ2-7, with a possible D match to TRBD1 (5 bases). V lost 1 base and J 7 bases, leaving 20 bases between the germline ends. The CDR3 consists of 16 residues. Germline CDR1 reads SGHTA; CDR2 reads FQGNSA. The CDR3 bases are TGTGCCAGCAGCTTAGATGGGGCAAGCAGCAGAACAGAGCAGTACTTC. Translating it yields CASSLDGASSRTEQYF.

There are a few counts of this clone. J is TRBJ2-2 and V is TRBV7-9, with D tentatively TRBD2 (5 bases). CDR3 length: 15 residues. The V end was cut by 5 bases, the J end by 6 bases, with 16 bases between. CDR1 SEHNR and CDR2 FQNEAQ come from the germline V gene (reference sequence). CDR3 bases: TGTGCCAGCAGCCCTTTCCTCAGCGGCTCCGGGGAGCTGTTTTTT. It translates to CASSPFLSGSGELFF.

The chain joins TRBV5-4 to TRBJ2-6; D remains unclear. The CDR3 is made up of 16 amino acids. Germline V gene data show CDR1 as SGHNT and CDR2 as YYREEE (reference sequence). V lost 3 bases and J 2 bases, leaving 12 bases between the germline ends. CDR3 loop: CASSYAVNPGANVLTF. The CDR3 DNA sequence: TGTGCCAGCAGCTATGCAGTCAATCCTGGGGCCAACGTCCTGACTTTC.

The DNA of the CDR3 is TGTGCCAGCAGCTCAGATACAGGGTCGAACACTGAAGCTTTCTTT. Protein: CASSSDTGSNTEAFF. J is TRBJ1-1 and V is TRBV11-3; the D gene is possibly TRBD1 (6 bases). Germline V gives CDR1 SGHNT, CDR2 YENEEA. V was clipped by 4 bases and J by 1 base, with 13 bases between them. CDR3 length equals 15 residues.

V usage is TRBV5-1 and J usage is TRBJ2-1; TRBD2 matches 11 bases. The CDR3 is 15 residues long. CDR1 is SGHRS and CDR2 is YFSETQ in the germline V gene. Unmatched junction bases numbered 6, after V lost 0 bases and J lost 10 bases. This chain's CDR3 is CASSLGLAGGYEQFF. CDR3 coding DNA: TGCGCCAGCAGCTTGGGGCTAGCGGGAGGCTACGAGCAGTTCTTC.

This clone was seen more than once but under ten times. The chain joins TRBV19 to TRBJ1-1, with D possibly TRBD1 on 6 matching bases. This CDR3 is 16 amino acids long. V was cut by 8 bases and J by 5 bases, with 24 bases left in between. Germline CDR1 LNHDA, CDR2 SQIVND (reference sequence). The CDR3 DNA reads as TGTGCCAGTCGGGTCAAATACAGGGTTTGGGGAACTGAAGCTTTCTTT. This translates into CASRVKYRVWGTEAFF.

This chain links TRBV3-1 (or the pseudogene TRBV3-2) with TRBJ2-3; 8 positions agree with TRBD2. J was trimmed by 4 bases and V by 2 bases; bases with no gene match: 14. Germline V gene sequence: CDR1 LGHDT, CDR2 YNNKEL (reference sequence). The CDR3 is 18 residues long. The CDR3 loop is CASSQTLGAGDAPDTQYF. The CDR3 nucleotides read TGTGCCAGCAGCCAAACCCTAGGAGCGGGAGACGCTCCAGATACGCAGTATTTT.

In this sample, this clone turned up once. The CDR3 DNA follows: TGCGCCAGCAGCCCATCCGGACAGGGGGGCTATGGCTACACCTTC. Translation: CASSPSGQGGYGYTF. The chain joins TRBV5-1 to TRBJ1-2, with 10 nucleotides matching TRBD1. Germline CDR1 is SGHRS and CDR2 is YFSETQ. The CDR3 is 15 amino acids. The J segment lost 4 bases and the V segment lost 4 bases, leaving 7 bases of the junction unmatched. Supplemented by reference TRBV5-1 and TRBJ1-2, the full variable domain reads KAGVTQTPRYLIKTRGQQVTLSCSPISGHRSVSWYQQTPGQGLQFLFEYFSETQRNKGNFPGRFSGRQFSNSRSEMNVSTLELGDSALYLCASSPSGQGGYGYTFGSGTRLTVV.

The chain couples TRBV7-9 to TRBJ2-3; D is uncertain. The germline CDR1 and CDR2 sequences are SEHNR and FQNEAQ (reference sequence). The V and J ends lost 4 bases and 4 bases respectively, with 9 bases between them. The CDR3 extends over 13 amino acids. CDR3 in DNA: TGTGCCAGCAGCTGGTTAGGAGCAGATACGCAGTATTTT. Protein sequence: CASSWLGADTQYF.

The chain recombines TRBV7-9 with TRBJ2-5, with TRBD2 identical over 7 bases. Germline V CDR1 and CDR2: SEHNR, FQNEAQ (reference sequence). CDR3 length: 16 amino acids. The trim removed 0 bases at V and 0 bases at J, leaving 4 bases unmatched. The CDR3 DNA is TGTGCCAGCAGCTTAGCGGGGGGGATGAACCAAGAGACCCAGTACTTC. The encoded protein is CASSLAGGMNQETQYF.

CDR3 loop: CASSITGQGEETQYF. Here the CDR3 DNA reads TGTGCCAGTAGTATCACCGGACAGGGGGAAGAGACCCAGTACTTC. The V and J genes are TRBV19 and TRBJ2-5; TRBD1 aligns across 10 bases. There are 15 residues in the CDR3. CDR1 and CDR2 from the germline V gene are LNHDA and SQIVND (reference sequence). J was trimmed by 3 bases and V by 3 bases; bases with no gene match: 4.

The chain uses TRBV28 and TRBJ1-2; a weak D match, TRBD1 (5 bases). The V end was cut by 8 bases, the J end by 8 bases, with 24 bases between. The CDR3 is made up of 15 amino acids. Per the germline V gene, CDR1 is MDHEN and CDR2 is SYDVKM. The CDR3 loop is CASSISGYRRDGYTF. In nucleotides, the CDR3 is TGTGCCAGCTCCATATCAGGGTACCGCAGAGACGGCTACACCTTC.

CDR3 loop: CASSVEGAGYGYTF. As DNA, the CDR3 is TGTGCCAGCAGCGTAGAGGGGGCGGGATATGGCTACACCTTC. The chain uses TRBV9 and TRBJ1-2; 7 bases are a match to TRBD1. Germline V gene data show CDR1 as SGDLS and CDR2 as YYNGEE. The CDR3 loop spans 14 amino acids. V lost 0 bases and J lost 5; bases outside the gene matches: 4.

This clone was found a few times. This sequence joins TRBV13 and TRBJ2-7, with D tentatively TRBD1 (6 bases). The CDR3 runs 15 residues. Germline V lookup: CDR1 PRHDT, CDR2 FYEKMQ (reference sequence). V was clipped by 2 bases and J by 7 bases, with 18 bases between them. The CDR3, as DNA: TGTGCCAGCAGCTTACAGGGGCAACCACATGATGAGCAGTACTTC. Amino acid sequence: CASSLQGQPHDEQYF.

The chain uses TRBV19 and TRBJ1-1, with 7 bases identical to TRBD1. Unmatched junction bases numbered 13, after V lost 8 bases and J lost 4 bases. CDR3 size: 15 residues. In germline, CDR1 is LNHDA, CDR2 SQIVND (reference sequence). The CDR3 loop reads CASLPLDRAGTEAFF. The CDR3 nucleotides read TGTGCCAGTCTCCCCCTAGACAGGGCGGGCACTGAAGCTTTCTTT.

The chain is built from TRBV5-1 and TRBJ2-1, with D perhaps matching TRBD1 (5 bases). This CDR3 has 15 amino acids. V was pared by 0 bases and J by 0 bases, with 7 bases between. Germline lookup yields CDR1 SGHRS and CDR2 YFSETQ. The CDR3 here is CASSLEDSSYNEQFF. Written as DNA, the CDR3 is TGCGCCAGCAGCTTGGAAGACAGCTCCTACAATGAGCAGTTCTTC.

J is TRBJ1-4 and V is TRBV12-3 or TRBV12-4, with D maybe TRBD1 (6 bases). The CDR3 spans 13 residues. Trimming shortened V by 6 bases and J by 8 bases, and 13 bases separated the two germline ends. For the CDR3, the DNA is TGTGCCAGCAGCATGGACAGTGGGGAAAAACTGTTTTTT. This translates into CASSMDSGEKLFF.

The chain recombines TRBV11-2 with TRBJ2-6; 7 bases are shared with TRBD2. The junction had 7 bases not matched to a gene; V was cut back by 5 bases and J by 0 bases. The CDR3 loop spans 17 amino acids. The germline CDR1 and CDR2 sequences are SGHAT and FQNNGV. The CDR3 sequence: CASSKWGRDSGANVLTF. CDR3 coding DNA: TGTGCCAGCAGCAAGTGGGGGAGGGACTCTGGGGCCAACGTCCTGACTTTC.

The chain is built from TRBV18 and TRBJ2-1; 9 bases map to TRBD1. V lost 2 bases and J lost 4; bases outside the gene matches: 3. There are 15 residues in the CDR3. Germline CDR1 KGHSH, CDR2 LQKENI. The CDR3 DNA is TGTGCCAGCTCACCAGGGACAGGGCAATACAATGAGCAGTTCTTC. Residues: CASSPGTGQYNEQFF.

The rearrangement uses TRBV20-1 and TRBJ2-1; 7 nucleotides line up with TRBD1. Germline trimming cut 1 base from V and 15 bases from J; bases unmatched to any gene: 6. Germline V lookup: CDR1 DFQATT, CDR2 SNEGSKA (reference sequence). The CDR3 is 11 residues long. The CDR3 DNA follows: TGCAGTGCTAGAGGACAGGGACGGCGGTTCTTC. Protein product: CSARGQGRRFF.

The genes are TRBV28 and TRBJ1-1, with 9 positions matching TRBD1. V lost 4 bases to trimming and J lost 4 bases; unmatched junction nucleotides: 7. CDR3 length equals 15 residues. From germline, CDR1 is MDHEN and CDR2 SYDVKM. The CDR3 region is CASSYAGQGTTEAFF. DNA for the CDR3: TGTGCCAGCAGTTACGCCGGACAGGGGACCACTGAAGCTTTCTTT.